These 32 T cell receptor beta chains were sequenced from one sample in a study of T cell repertoires in cytomegalovirus infection. One entry per CDR3 protein, called by TCRdb with MiXCR from the reads. The sample has around 340,000 distinct CDR3 sequences; under 35% are singletons. No cognate antigen is known for these TCRs. Here the sequenced sample was cultured PBMCs, taken from culture after CMV antigen stimulation. The receptor set was obtained from a human donor in good health (CMV status not recorded). Some clones in this sample may be carry-over from other donors' samples.

This clonotype has at least ten counts. The chain employs TRBV7-2 and TRBJ1-4; D is possibly TRBD1 (6 bases). Germline CDR1 SGHTA, CDR2 FQGNSA. This CDR3 is built from 14 residues. V lost 5 bases, J lost 1 base, and 8 bases lay in between. The CDR3 loop is CASSPDRTNEKLFF. Written as DNA, the CDR3 is TGTGCCAGCAGCCCGGACAGAACTAATGAAAAACTGTTTTTT. Together with reference TRBV7-2 and TRBJ1-4, the CDR3 gives the full variable domain: GAGVSQSPSNKVTEKGKDVELRCDPISGHTALYWYRQSLGQGLEFLIYFQGNSAPDKSGLPSDRFSAERTGGSVSTLTIQRTQQEDSAVYLCASSPDRTNEKLFFGSGTQLSVL.

This clonotype was seen once. The genes are TRBV19 and TRBJ1-1; unclear D gene. The CDR3 has 14 amino acids. V gave up 4 bases and J gave up 7 bases, with 16 bases separating them. The germline CDR1 and CDR2 sequences are LNHDA and SQIVND (reference sequence). The CDR3: CASSTVHAGVEAFF. The CDR3 DNA sequence: TGTGCCAGTAGTACCGTTCATGCAGGAGTTGAAGCTTTCTTT.

The V and J genes are TRBV6-1 and TRBJ2-1; perhaps TRBD2 as D (5 bases). This CDR3 has 12 residues. Germline lookup yields CDR1 MNHNS and CDR2 SASEGT. The V end lost 7 bases, the J end lost 10 bases, and 14 bases lay between the germline ends. CDR3 loop: CASTGDSGEQFF. DNA of the CDR3: TGTGCCAGCACCGGAGACTCGGGGGAGCAGTTCTTC.

This clonotype has only a few counts. The gene calls are TRBV6-1 and TRBJ2-7, with 9 bases identical to TRBD1. This CDR3 has 14 residues. Per the germline V gene, CDR1 is MNHNS and CDR2 is SASEGT. The junction had 9 bases not matched to a gene; V was cut back by 6 bases and J by 6 bases. CDR3 amino acids: CASRGDRDSSEQYF. The CDR3 bases are TGTGCCAGCAGAGGGGACAGGGATTCGTCCGAGCAGTACTTC.

This clonotype was picked up a small number of times. This chain joins TRBV7-9 and TRBJ1-5; D remains ambiguous. This CDR3 comprises 16 residues. V was clipped by 5 bases and J by 1 base, with 15 bases between them. The germline gives CDR1 SEHNR, CDR2 FQNEAQ (reference sequence). The CDR3 sequence: CASSPAGIGSNQPQHF. DNA of the CDR3: TGTGCCAGCAGCCCGGCGGGGATTGGGAGCAATCAGCCCCAGCATTTT.

The genes are TRBV19 and TRBJ1-1, with TRBD1 matching over 7 bases. The CDR3 spans 13 residues. The germline V gene has CDR1 LNHDA and CDR2 SQIVND (reference sequence). Germline trimming cut 9 bases from V and 10 bases from J; bases unmatched to any gene: 14. The DNA of the CDR3 is TGTGCCAGCTTAGAGGACAGGAGTACGCGAGCTTTCTTT. Its protein is CASLEDRSTRAFF.

This clonotype was seen ten or more times. V and J are TRBV7-8 and TRBJ1-6; D gene unclear. This CDR3 is built from 17 residues. Trimming stripped 7 bases from V and 0 bases from J, with 16 bases between. Per germline, CDR1 SGHVS and CDR2 FQNEAQ. Here the CDR3 DNA reads TGTGCCAGCACCGTAAGATCCGGGAGCTCCTATAATTCACCCCTCCACTTT. Protein product: CASTVRSGSSYNSPLHF.

The chain is built from TRBV7-2 and TRBJ1-5, with a possible D match to TRBD1 (6 bases). CDR3 length: 14 residues. Trimming cost V 3 bases and J 0 bases, with 6 bases left between them. Germline CDR1 and CDR2: SGHTA and FQGNSA. CDR3 in DNA: TGTGCCAGCAGCTTGGACAGTAGCAATCAGCCCCAGCATTTT. Its translation is CASSLDSSNQPQHF.

The gene calls are TRBV5-4 and TRBJ1-1; D is undetermined. The germline CDR1 and CDR2 sequences are SGHNT and YYREEE (reference sequence). The CDR3 runs to 15 residues. V gave up 3 bases and J gave up 1 base, with 13 bases separating them. This CDR3 is CASSSPGYRNTEAFF. CDR3 coding DNA: TGTGCCAGCAGCTCGCCGGGGTACAGGAACACTGAAGCTTTCTTT. Drawing the rest from reference TRBV5-4 and TRBJ1-1, the complete variable domain is ETGVTQSPTHLIKTRGQQVTLRCSSQSGHNTVSWYQQALGQGPQFIFQYYREEENGRGNFPPRFSGLQFPNYSSELNVNALELDDSALYLCASSSPGYRNTEAFFGQGTRLTVV.

The chain recombines TRBV20-1 with TRBJ1-1, with D uncertain. Germline lookup yields CDR1 DFQATT and CDR2 SNEGSKA (reference sequence). The CDR3 length is 13 residues. Trimming cost V 0 bases and J 1 base, with 6 bases left between them. CDR3 protein: CSAREVPNTEAFF. CDR3 in DNA: TGCAGTGCTAGAGAGGTCCCGAACACTGAAGCTTTCTTT.

The chain carries TRBV24-1 and TRBJ2-5; tentative D call: TRBD2 (6 bases). The germline V gene encodes CDR1 KGHDR and CDR2 SFDVKD. The V gene lost 3 bases and the J gene lost 4 bases, with 11 bases spanning the gap. This CDR3 region has 14 residues. CDR3: CATSDGRERETQYF. CDR3 sequence (DNA): TGTGCCACCAGTGATGGACGGGAGCGAGAGACCCAGTACTTC.

This sequence joins TRBV20-1 and TRBJ1-2; D unclear. From germline, CDR1 is DFQATT and CDR2 SNEGSKA (reference sequence). The CDR3 is 11 amino acids. Trimming stripped 2 bases from V and 6 bases from J, with 7 bases between. The DNA of the CDR3 is TGCAGTGCTAGAAGTGCTGATGGCTACACCTTC. Protein sequence: CSARSADGYTF.

This clonotype was recorded only once. V gene TRBV20-1 combines with J gene TRBJ2-7; the D is unclear. Trimming stripped 6 bases from V and 2 bases from J, with 20 bases between. Germline CDR1 reads DFQATT; CDR2 reads SNEGSKA (reference sequence). The CDR3 sequence is 15 residues long. The CDR3 sequence: CSANLLVVRTYEQYF. In nucleotides, the CDR3 is TGCAGTGCAAATCTCTTGGTAGTTCGAACCTACGAGCAGTACTTC.

The genes are TRBV19 and TRBJ1-2; 8 positions match TRBD1. J lost 1 base, V lost 10 bases, and 20 bases had no gene match. Looked up from germline, CDR1 is LNHDA and CDR2 is SQIVND (reference sequence). The CDR3 is 18 residues long. The CDR3 nucleotides are TGTGCCAATATTGGTCTCGTCGGGACAGGAAAGAATAACTATGGCTACACCTTC. Encoded protein: CANIGLVGTGKNNYGYTF.

DNA for the CDR3: TGTGCCAGCAGTTTAGTGAGGACGGTGGAGCCCCAGCATTTT. Its translation is CASSLVRTVEPQHF. This chain uses TRBV12-3 or TRBV12-4 with TRBJ1-5; D gene uncertain. Trimming took 1 base from V and 8 from J, leaving 12 bases between them. The CDR3 loop spans 14 amino acids.

This clonotype has ten or more counts. The gene calls are TRBV10-3 and TRBJ1-3, with D possibly being TRBD1 (5 bases). The V and J ends lost 8 bases and 0 bases respectively, with 17 bases between them. CDR1 is ENHRY, CDR2 SYGVKD, per germline. The CDR3 extends over 16 amino acids. CDR3 region: CAIGRSAGSSGNTIYF. CDR3 DNA: TGTGCCATCGGGAGGTCCGCAGGGAGCTCTGGAAACACCATATATTTT.

The V and J genes are TRBV20-1 and TRBJ1-1, with 8 bases that match TRBD1. V was clipped by 0 bases and J by 5 bases; unmatched bases: 11. The germline gives CDR1 DFQATT, CDR2 SNEGSKA (reference sequence). The CDR3 totals 16 residues. CDR3 sequence: CSARDISTGGWTEAFF. As DNA, the CDR3 is TGCAGTGCTAGAGATATCAGTACAGGGGGTTGGACTGAAGCTTTCTTT.

This clonotype has ten or more counts. The V gene is TRBV7-2, the J gene TRBJ2-3; D unresolved. V was trimmed by 2 bases and J by 0 bases, leaving 15 bases between them. Germline lookup yields CDR1 SGHTA and CDR2 FQGNSA. CDR3 length: 17 residues. The CDR3 is CASSLFPPGFSTDTQYF. The CDR3 DNA is TGTGCCAGCAGCTTATTCCCGCCGGGTTTTAGCACAGATACGCAGTATTTT.

Ten or more counts support this clonotype. The J gene is TRBJ2-2, the V gene TRBV7-3; D not certain. The CDR3 is 13 residues long. CDR1 and CDR2 (germline): SGHTA, FQGTGA. The germline V and J ends were trimmed by 5 bases and 4 bases, with 8 bases remaining between them. The DNA for the CDR3 is TGTGCCAGCAGCCCAACAGCCACCGGGGAGCTGTTTTTT. Its protein is CASSPTATGELFF.

This chain uses TRBV27 with TRBJ2-7; D possibly matches TRBD1 or TRBD2 (5 bases each). The CDR3 spans 17 residues. V gave up 5 bases and J gave up 2 bases, with 22 bases separating them. The germline gives CDR1 MNHEY, CDR2 SMNVEV (reference sequence). The CDR3 DNA follows: TGTGCCAGCAGTACTATACCGGGACCCCGGAGCCCCTACGAGCAGTACTTC. It encodes CASSTIPGPRSPYEQYF.

In this sample, this clonotype turned up many times. The chain is built from TRBV11-2 and TRBJ2-7; 8 bases line up with TRBD1. Germline loops: CDR1 SGHAT, CDR2 FQNNGV. With 5 bases clipped from V and 0 bases from J, the junction kept 3 bases outside the gene matches. The CDR3 has 14 amino acids. The CDR3 DNA sequence: TGTGCCAGCAGCGCGACAGGGGCCTCCTACGAGCAGTACTTC. The encoded protein is CASSATGASYEQYF.

V usage is TRBV7-2 and J usage is TRBJ2-3; D unclear. The CDR3 length is 16 residues. Trimming pared 5 bases from V and 2 bases from J, leaving 17 bases between. Germline V gene lookup returns CDR1 SGHTA and CDR2 FQGNSA. CDR3 protein: CASSTSGFPITDTQYF. The CDR3 DNA reads as TGTGCCAGCAGCACCTCGGGCTTCCCCATCACAGATACGCAGTATTTT. Variable domain in full (rest from reference TRBV7-2 and TRBJ2-3): GAGVSQSPSNKVTEKGKDVELRCDPISGHTALYWYRQSLGQGLEFLIYFQGNSAPDKSGLPSDRFSAERTGGSVSTLTIQRTQQEDSAVYLCASSTSGFPITDTQYFGPGTRLTVL.

CDR3: CATSGLLDNHQETQYF. The CDR3 DNA sequence: TGTGCCACCAGTGGCCTTCTGGACAACCATCAAGAGACCCAGTACTTC. The chain is built from TRBV24-1 and TRBJ2-5, with D possibly being TRBD1 (5 bases). From germline, CDR1 is KGHDR and CDR2 SFDVKD. The CDR3 length is 16 residues. Trimming stripped 5 bases from V and 2 bases from J, with 17 bases between.

The chain couples TRBV7-2 to TRBJ2-5; D is uncertain. Trimming cost V 5 bases and J 3 bases, with 10 bases left between them. Germline V lookup: CDR1 SGHTA, CDR2 FQGNSA. The CDR3 is made up of 13 amino acids. This CDR3 is CASSPRPEETQYF. In nucleotides, the CDR3 is TGTGCCAGCAGCCCGAGACCTGAAGAGACCCAGTACTTC. The entire variable domain, with the rest obtained from reference TRBV7-2 and TRBJ2-5, is as follows: GAGVSQSPSNKVTEKGKDVELRCDPISGHTALYWYRQSLGQGLEFLIYFQGNSAPDKSGLPSDRFSAERTGGSVSTLTIQRTQQEDSAVYLCASSPRPEETQYFGPGTRLLVL.

To note about this clonotype: A much larger clone is a single base away; this may be a read error. The chain has TRBV7-2 and TRBJ2-3; 14 bases map to TRBD2. CDR1 and CDR2 from the germline V gene are SGHTA and FQGNSA. The CDR3 covers 18 residues. This CDR3 is CASNLAETSGRVADTQYF. DNA of the CDR3: TGTGCCAGCAACTTAGCGGAGACTAGCGGGAGGGTCGCAGATACGCAGTATTTT.

This clonotype turned up a few times. As DNA, the CDR3 is TGTGCCAGCAAGGGGGGGAACACTGAAGCTTTCTTT. It codes for CASKGGNTEAFF. V is TRBV7-2 and J is TRBJ1-1, with TRBD1 as a possible D gene (6 bases). V lost 7 bases, J lost 1 base, and 7 bases lay in between. The CDR3 spans 12 residues. Germline values: CDR1 SGHTA, CDR2 FQGNSA.

The rearrangement joins TRBV6-5 to TRBJ1-1; D call uncertain. Deletions cut 6 bases from V and 8 bases from J, with 10 bases between. The CDR3 contains 11 residues. CDR1 and CDR2 from the germline V gene are MNHEY and SVGAGI. The CDR3 sequence is CASSRSGEAFF. The CDR3 nucleotides are TGTGCCAGCAGCAGGTCTGGGGAAGCTTTCTTT.

CDR3 DNA: TGTGCCAGCAGCCCAGGGACAGGCAGGAACTATGGCTACACCTTC. Amino acid sequence: CASSPGTGRNYGYTF. V and J are TRBV5-6 and TRBJ1-2; 8 nucleotides line up with TRBD1. CDR3 length: 15 residues. V was clipped by 4 bases and J by 2 bases; unmatched bases: 7. Germline CDR1 reads SGHDT; CDR2 reads YYEEEE.

The chain uses TRBV29-1 and TRBJ1-1; TRBD1 matches at 7 bases. Germline loops: CDR1 SQVTM, CDR2 ANQGSEA. The CDR3 sequence is 11 residues long. CDR3: CTTGGGHEAFF. CDR3 in DNA: TGCACCACTGGAGGGGGCCATGAAGCTTTCTTT.

The chain recombines TRBV7-8 with TRBJ1-2; D may be TRBD1 (5 bases). Germline V gene lookup returns CDR1 SGHVS and CDR2 FQNEAQ. This CDR3 has 13 amino acids. Trimming removed 5 bases from V and 8 bases from J, with 15 bases in between. The CDR3 sequence is CASSQDRISGYTF. DNA of the CDR3: TGTGCCAGCAGCCAAGACAGAATCTCCGGCTACACCTTC.

V is TRBV2 and J is TRBJ1-5; no clear D gene. Germline CDR1 SNHLY, CDR2 FYNNEI. The CDR3 consists of 15 residues. V gave up 4 bases and J gave up 0 bases, with 10 bases separating them. The CDR3 nucleotides read TGTGCCAGCAGTGCCCAGTCCTATAGCAATCAGCCCCAGCATTTT. The encoded protein is CASSAQSYSNQPQHF.

This clonotype showed up just a few times. The rearrangement joins TRBV7-9 to TRBJ2-7; 7 positions agree with TRBD2. Germline V gene lookup returns CDR1 SEHNR and CDR2 FQNEAQ (reference sequence). The length of the CDR3 is 15 residues. The trim removed 7 bases at V and 0 bases at J, leaving 9 bases unmatched. The CDR3 bases are TGTGCCAGCATGGTGGGCGGGAGTAACTCCTACGAGCAGTACTTC. Protein sequence: CASMVGGSNSYEQYF.